The entry that follows covers one T cell receptor beta chain sequence. The antigen is not known. The data were produced by immunoSEQ multiplex PCR, yet TCRdb's version contains in-frame clones alone and is incomplete. The top ten clones hold approximately 2.3% of a sample with 80,000 or so clones, approximately 89% of them seen once. The sample originates from a study of OX40 agonist ivuxolimab in advanced cancers. Across the whole study: The study gave patients intravenous ivuxolimab at 0.01 to 10 mg/kg every 2 weeks. Patients enrolled in dose escalation were diagnosed with hepatocellular carcinoma, melanoma, renal cell or head and neck cancer. Study-level results: Dosing at 0.1 to 3.0 mg/kg was accompanied by clonal expansion of CD4+ and CD8+ blood T cells by week 6.

Per the germline V gene, CDR1 is SGHTA and CDR2 is FQGNSA. Trimming pared 0 bases from V and 5 bases from J, leaving 7 bases between. The CDR3 is 13 amino acids. The source was CD4+ or CD8+ T cells sorted from blood, collected in a trial of the OX40 agonist ivuxolimab. The rearrangement uses TRBV7-2 and TRBJ2-5; no reliable D call. The clonotype was recovered from an adult with an advanced solid tumor such as melanoma, head and neck, liver or kidney cancer. CDR3 nucleotide sequence: TGTGCCAGCAGCTTAGCTAGGGTTGAGACCCAGTACTTC. It encodes CASSLARVETQYF.